This T cell receptor (beta chain) was recovered during a study of cytomegalovirus exposure and HLA in healthy donors. On this clone itself: The target antigen is unknown.

Here immunoSEQ multiplex PCR was the method, and the copy in TCRdb shows in-frame clones only, minus some. Of about 130,000 clones detected, 89% appear once; the ten largest clones hold approximately 2%. Study conclusions and caveats: Most observed TCR sequences were rare, whereas some public TCRs were detected in many donors. There were 150 to 200 TCR beta chains listed as cytomegalovirus-associated. Researchers reported that a few CMV-associated chains were confirmed in vitro as CMV antigen-specific.

The validation cohort, a group of 120 or so subjects, included the donors and was separate from the roughly 670-subject first cohort. Germline V gene lookup returns CDR1 SGHAT and CDR2 FQNNGV. The CDR3 extends over 15 amino acids. V dropped 1 base and J dropped 2 bases, with 9 bases sitting between them. The rearrangement links TRBV11-2 to TRBJ1-3, with D possibly TRBD1 on 6 matching bases. The sequence was obtained from a woman aged 18 to 35 in good health and CMV-seronegative. The sample taken for sequencing was PBMCs. In DNA form, the CDR3 reads TGTGCCAGCAGCTTAGCCGGGACAACTGGAAACACCATATATTTT. Encoded protein: CASSLAGTTGNTIYF.